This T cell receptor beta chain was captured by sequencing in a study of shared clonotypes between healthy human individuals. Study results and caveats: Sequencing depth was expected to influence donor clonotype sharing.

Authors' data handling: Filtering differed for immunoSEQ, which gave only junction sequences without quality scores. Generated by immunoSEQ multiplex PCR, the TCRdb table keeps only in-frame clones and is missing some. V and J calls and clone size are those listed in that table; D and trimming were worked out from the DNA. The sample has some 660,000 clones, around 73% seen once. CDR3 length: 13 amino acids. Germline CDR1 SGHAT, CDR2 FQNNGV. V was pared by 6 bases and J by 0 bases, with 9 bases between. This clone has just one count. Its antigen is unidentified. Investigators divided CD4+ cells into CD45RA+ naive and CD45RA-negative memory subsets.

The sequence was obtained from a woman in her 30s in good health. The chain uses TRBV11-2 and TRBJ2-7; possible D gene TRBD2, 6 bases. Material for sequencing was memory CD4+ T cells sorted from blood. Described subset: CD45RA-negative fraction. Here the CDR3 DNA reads TGTGCCAGCAGGGGACTTTTCTCCTACGAGCAGTACTTC. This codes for CASRGLFSYEQYF.